This T cell receptor beta chain appears in the sequencing data of a study of Graves' ophthalmopathy and Graves' hyperthyroidism (dated by TCRdb to 2016 to 2018). In terms of the full investigation: Peripheral blood was collected at initial diagnosis, prior to any treatment. The study used TCR beta repertoire signatures to distinguish Graves' ophthalmopathy from Graves' hyperthyroidism and to predict progression to ophthalmopathy. In total, 135 blood samples were TCR-sequenced: approximately 42 ophthalmopathy, approximately 75 hyperthyroidism and 17 hyperthyroidism-to-ophthalmopathy patients. A discovery set of about 99 patients (roughly 43 ophthalmopathy, 57 stable hyperthyroidism) was enrolled to explore V-J signatures distinguishing ophthalmopathy from hyperthyroidism. An independent validation cohort was composed of fewer than 20 hyperthyroidism patients and 17 patients who later progressed from hyperthyroidism to ophthalmopathy. In roughly six hyperthyroidism patients, the T-cell repertoires found in thyroid tissue were compared with those found in blood. Following sample collection, hyperthyroidism patients were given methimazole at a starting dose of 30 mg daily, and ophthalmopathy patients were given high-dose intravenous methylprednisolone. The roughly 100 discovery patients were randomly divided into training and test sets at a 7:3 ratio. Study-wide findings and limitations: In cross-validation, the 13-signature model distinguished ophthalmopathy from stable hyperthyroidism with just over 85% sensitivity and about 81% specificity, while in the test set the corresponding values were around 79% and 71%. In validation, the model predicted ophthalmopathy progression with about 70% sensitivity and about 77% specificity; eleven to twelve predicted patients were CT-confirmed with GO in a median of around 6 months. Most expanded thyroid clonotypes with a frequency above 0.001 also appeared in blood, which suggests that blood repertoires may reflect the immune response in the thyroid. Sample size was not predetermined statistically, and investigators were not blinded to group allocation.

This clonotype was recorded many times. Its cognate antigen has yet to be identified. Base-call qualities are not available, and no considerably larger clone is one nucleotide away. The trim is 6 bases for V and 3 bases for J, with a gap of 14 bases between the germline ends. As encoded in the germline V gene, CDR1 is SGHDN while CDR2 is FVKESK. Taken from cysteine to phenylalanine, the CDR3 has 14 residues. Only CDR3 DNA remains: 42 bases, in frame from the first base. For repertoire sequencing, TCR beta CDR3 regions were amplified from RNA transcripts. The first round of RT-PCR was done with HTBI primers and the Qiagen OneStep RT-PCR kit, and was followed by a second round of multiplex PCR, then size selection and purification. Libraries were sequenced paired-end with 100 bp reads on an Illumina HiSeq2000. The authors' pipeline ran thus. SOAPnuke was used to process the reads, throwing out any read that had adapters, had uncalled bases, had a mean Phred below 15, or lacked an exact constant-primer or identifier match. COPE v1.2.5 was used to merge high-quality paired reads. Unique nucleotide sequences were defined as clonotypes and aligned to IMGT TRB V, D and J references using MiTCR v1.1. Only V-J combinations with frequency above 0.0001 were analysed, covering 99% to 99.2% of repertoires. For each V-J combination, a TCR clonal expansion and chaos score was defined as F50 clonal expansion divided by the chaos observed in the TCRdist matrix. Welch's t-statistics and random forest were used to reduce the features to about a dozen V-J combinations, which were then used as input to a naive Bayes classifier. The similarity between thyroid and blood repertoires was quantified using the Morisita-Horn index. The public sequencing data were trimmed at Q25 with fastp and processed into clonotypes with MiXCR by TCRdb, which kept only in-frame beta chains. Identical CDR3 protein sequences are pooled into one entry, listed with their most common genes and DNA. For this entry, the V and J calls and clone size follow TCRdb and not the study's own pipeline. The sample table records approximately 210,000 distinct CDR3 sequences; 25% to 35% of these occur just once. The ten largest clones take up approximately 9.1% of the sample.

Patients with ophthalmopathy had moderately to severely active disease, with a Clinical Activity Score of 3 or more, a NOSPECS grade of 4 or more, and a disease duration of less than 3 months. Patients with other autoimmune diseases, uncontrolled infections, pregnancy or lactation were excluded from the study. Diagnosis was based on clinical symptoms, serum thyroxine, TRAb, thyroid ultrasound and orbital computed tomography. Using Ficoll-Paque density gradient centrifugation, PBMCs were isolated from 10 ml of fresh peripheral blood. Total RNA was extracted using Trizol reagent, and RNA quality was checked on an Agilent 2100 Bioanalyzer.

The sequence was collected from a man in his forties or fifties with Graves' ophthalmopathy. Donor details come from another sample of the same person, matched by shared clones. The sequence links TRBV14 to TRBJ1-2; perhaps TRBD1 is the D gene, with 5 bases matching. Sequencing input: peripheral blood. The DNA sequence is TGTGCCAGCAGACTTGCAGGGTACGACTATGGCTACACCTTC. This sequence encodes CASRLAGYDYGYTF. Reference TRBV14 and TRBJ1-2 genes cover what lies past the CDR3, so the full variable domain is EAGVTQFPSHSVIEKGQTVTLRCDPISGHDNLYWYRRVMGKEIKFLLHFVKESKQDESGMPNNRFLAERTGGTYSTLKVQPAELEDSGVYFCASRLAGYDYGYTFGSGTRLTVV.